This T cell receptor (beta chain) was retrieved from a study of blood T cell repertoires in COVID-19. Overall study: Acute and convalescent COVID-19 specimens originated in the United States, Italy and Spain. PBMCs, B-cell-depleted T cells, or T cells provided the cDNA or gDNA that made up the material.

Unmatched junction bases numbered 1, after V lost 0 bases and J lost 3 bases. The germline V gene encodes CDR1 PRHDT and CDR2 FYEKMQ (reference sequence). The CDR3 length is 15 residues. TCRdb's table, derived via immunoSEQ multiplex PCR, lists solely in-frame clones and lacks some. Of about 210,000 clones in the sample, roughly 82% were seen once. This chain uses TRBV13 with TRBJ2-1; 8 bases are a match to TRBD2. Sequences were obtained from peripheral blood. The clonotype originates from a woman aged 40 to 55 with acute or convalescent COVID-19. The DNA of the CDR3 is TGTGCCAGCAGCTTAGGGGGACTAGGCTACAATGAGCAGTTCTTC. Its protein product is CASSLGGLGYNEQFF.